This T cell receptor (beta chain) was profiled in a study of cytomegalovirus exposure and HLA in healthy donors. General study points: One later analysis reportedly identified an Asian-associated ancestry cluster that showed fewer N-insertions than the 666-donor mean. Cytomegalovirus-associated TCR beta chains were listed, numbering 164. What TCR beta sequences reportedly achieved was accurate prediction of HLA-A and HLA-B alleles in most subjects.

The PCR employed 60 Vbeta primers together with 13 Jbeta primers. Authors' processing steps: Approximately 11 million of 75 million to 85 million unique TCR beta chains were shared, per a later count. Clones were read by immunoSEQ multiplex PCR, and TCRdb kept only the in-frame ones, dropping some. Clonal size and the V and J genes are those of that table, whereas D and trimming came from the DNA. The sample consists of about 110,000 clones, about three quarters of them appearing once. Note on this clone: What it binds is unknown.

Sequenced material: PBMCs. The receptor was derived from a female donor in good health and CMV-seropositive.

The DNA of the CDR3 is TGTGCCAGTAGACAGGGGTTGTACACTGAAGCTTTCTTT. Translation gives CASRQGLYTEAFF. The chain is built from TRBV19 and TRBJ1-1; 7 bases map to TRBD1. Germline trimming cut 6 bases from V and 3 bases from J; bases unmatched to any gene: 4. The germline gives CDR1 LNHDA, CDR2 SQIVND (reference sequence). This CDR3 is built from 13 residues.